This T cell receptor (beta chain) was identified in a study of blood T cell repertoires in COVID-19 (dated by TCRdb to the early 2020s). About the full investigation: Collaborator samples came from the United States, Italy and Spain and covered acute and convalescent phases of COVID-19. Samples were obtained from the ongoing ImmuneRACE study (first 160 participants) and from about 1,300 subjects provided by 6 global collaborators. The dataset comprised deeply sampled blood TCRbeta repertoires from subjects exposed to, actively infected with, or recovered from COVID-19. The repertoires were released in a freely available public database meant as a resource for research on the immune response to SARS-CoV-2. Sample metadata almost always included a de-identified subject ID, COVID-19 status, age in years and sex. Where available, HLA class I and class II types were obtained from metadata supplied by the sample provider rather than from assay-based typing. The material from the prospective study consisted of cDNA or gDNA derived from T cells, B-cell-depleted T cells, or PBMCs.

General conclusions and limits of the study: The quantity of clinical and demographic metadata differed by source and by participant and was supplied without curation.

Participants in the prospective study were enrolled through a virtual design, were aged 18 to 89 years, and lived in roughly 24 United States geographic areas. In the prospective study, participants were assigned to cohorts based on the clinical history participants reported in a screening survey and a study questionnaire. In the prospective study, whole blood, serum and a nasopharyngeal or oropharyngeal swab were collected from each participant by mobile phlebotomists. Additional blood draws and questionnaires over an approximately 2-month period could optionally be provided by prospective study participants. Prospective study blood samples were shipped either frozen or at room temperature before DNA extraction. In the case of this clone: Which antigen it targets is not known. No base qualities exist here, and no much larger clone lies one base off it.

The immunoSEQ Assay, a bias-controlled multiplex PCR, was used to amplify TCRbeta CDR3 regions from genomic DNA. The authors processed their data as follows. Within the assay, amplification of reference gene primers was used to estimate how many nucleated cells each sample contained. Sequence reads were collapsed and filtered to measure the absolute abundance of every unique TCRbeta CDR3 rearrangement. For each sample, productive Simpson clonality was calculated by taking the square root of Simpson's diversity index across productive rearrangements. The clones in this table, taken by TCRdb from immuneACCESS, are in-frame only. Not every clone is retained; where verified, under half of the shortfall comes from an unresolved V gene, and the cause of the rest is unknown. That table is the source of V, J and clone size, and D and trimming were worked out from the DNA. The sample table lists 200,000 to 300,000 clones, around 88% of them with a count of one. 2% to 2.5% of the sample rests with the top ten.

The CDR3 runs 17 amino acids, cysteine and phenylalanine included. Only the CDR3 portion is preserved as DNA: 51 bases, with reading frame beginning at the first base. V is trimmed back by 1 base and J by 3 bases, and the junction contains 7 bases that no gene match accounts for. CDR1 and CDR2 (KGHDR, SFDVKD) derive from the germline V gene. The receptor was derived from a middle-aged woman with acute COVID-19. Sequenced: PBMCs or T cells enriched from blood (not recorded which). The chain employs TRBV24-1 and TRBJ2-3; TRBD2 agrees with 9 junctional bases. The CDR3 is CATSDLRIAGETDTQYF. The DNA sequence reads TGTGCCACCAGTGATTTAAGAATAGCGGGAGAGACAGATACGCAGTATTTT.